The rows below give T cell receptor beta chains drawn from one sample of a study of glioma-infiltrating T cells after dendritic cell vaccination. TCRdb keeps only in-frame clones here, not all; method: immunoSEQ multiplex PCR. The table includes roughly 100,000 clones, roughly 76% detected once. Material: blood, obtained before dendritic cell vaccination. All receptors derive from a human donor with glioblastoma. Both conserved end residues are part of each CDR3. Each record gives: CDR3 protein, J gene, V gene.

CDR3 protein: CASSEAGFYGYTF
J gene: TRBJ1-2
V gene: TRBV10-2

CDR3 protein: CASSPERWGAEAFF
J gene: TRBJ1-1
V gene: TRBV18

CDR3 protein: CASSLGRGEQYF
J gene: TRBJ2-7
V gene: TRBV7-2

CDR3 protein: CAISESVGGGQNIQYF
J gene: TRBJ2-4
V gene: TRBV10-3

CDR3 protein: CASRYSGGAKAGELFF
J gene: TRBJ2-2
V gene: TRBV28

CDR3 protein: CAWSVTGKAFF
J gene: TRBJ1-1
V gene: TRBV30

CDR3 protein: CASSLYYRGGYTF
J gene: TRBJ1-2
V gene: TRBV27

CDR3 protein: CASSGAEPNYGYTF
J gene: TRBJ1-2
V gene: TRBV25-1

CDR3 protein: CASGAVERGAYEQYF
J gene: TRBJ2-7
V gene: TRBV6-1

CDR3 protein: CASSHLVREQFF
J gene: TRBJ2-1
V gene: TRBV6-6

CDR3 protein: CASSLGRNAFF
J gene: TRBJ1-1
V gene: TRBV7-2

CDR3 protein: CASSQGQGIDSPLHF
J gene: TRBJ1-6
V gene: TRBV5-1

CDR3 protein: CASSEYGQGPYEQYF
J gene: TRBJ2-7
V gene: TRBV6-4

CDR3 protein: CASRAPGEETQYF
J gene: TRBJ2-5
V gene: TRBV6-5

CDR3 protein: CASSIETSTAQYF
J gene: TRBJ2-5
V gene: TRBV19

CDR3 protein: CASSLVNRAYGELFF
J gene: TRBJ2-2
V gene: TRBV11-2

CDR3 protein: CSVEVLAGEQFF
J gene: TRBJ2-1
V gene: TRBV29-1

CDR3 protein: CASSVGQGVTYEQYF
J gene: TRBJ2-7
V gene: TRBV2